This TCR beta chain is drawn from a study of T cell changes during pregnancy in multiple sclerosis. V was pared by 3 bases and J by 6 bases, with 7 bases of the junction left unmatched. The V gene's germline CDR1 is MDHEN and CDR2 SYDVKM. The CDR3 extends over 15 amino acids. Using immunoSEQ multiplex PCR, the repertoire was profiled, and TCRdb retains in-frame clones only, with some absent. In the table there are around 96,000 clones, 85% to 95% of which are singletons. The chain combines TRBV28 with TRBJ1-5, with TRBD1 matching over 8 bases. The sequenced sample was peripheral blood, obtained in the third trimester of pregnancy. The sequence derives from a female donor with multiple sclerosis, enrolled in a pregnancy study. The CDR3 here is CASSFQGASGQPQHF. In DNA form, the CDR3 reads TGTGCCAGCAGTTTCCAGGGGGCGAGCGGTCAGCCCCAGCATTTT.